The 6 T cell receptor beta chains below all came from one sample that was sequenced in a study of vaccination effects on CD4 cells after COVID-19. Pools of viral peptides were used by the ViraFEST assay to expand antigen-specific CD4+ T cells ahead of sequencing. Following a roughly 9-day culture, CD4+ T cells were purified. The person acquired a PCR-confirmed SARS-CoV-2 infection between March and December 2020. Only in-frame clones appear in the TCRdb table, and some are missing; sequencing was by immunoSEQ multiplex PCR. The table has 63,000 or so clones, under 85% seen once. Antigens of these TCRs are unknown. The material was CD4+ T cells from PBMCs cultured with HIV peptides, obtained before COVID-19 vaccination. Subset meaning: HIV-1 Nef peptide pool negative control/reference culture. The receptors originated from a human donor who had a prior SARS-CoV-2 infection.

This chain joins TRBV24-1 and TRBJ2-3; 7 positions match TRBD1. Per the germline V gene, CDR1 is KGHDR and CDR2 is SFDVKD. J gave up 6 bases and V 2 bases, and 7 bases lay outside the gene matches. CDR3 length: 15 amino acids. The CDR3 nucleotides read TGTGCCACCAGTGATTCCCGACAGGGCTGGGATACGCAGTATTTT. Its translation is CATSDSRQGWDTQYF.

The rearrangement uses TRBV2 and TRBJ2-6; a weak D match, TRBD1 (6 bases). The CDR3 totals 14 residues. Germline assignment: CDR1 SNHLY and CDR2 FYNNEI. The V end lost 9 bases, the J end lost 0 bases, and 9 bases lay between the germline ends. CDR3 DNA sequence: TGTGCCAGAGGACAGTCCTCTGGGGCCAACGTCCTGACTTTC. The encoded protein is CARGQSSGANVLTF.

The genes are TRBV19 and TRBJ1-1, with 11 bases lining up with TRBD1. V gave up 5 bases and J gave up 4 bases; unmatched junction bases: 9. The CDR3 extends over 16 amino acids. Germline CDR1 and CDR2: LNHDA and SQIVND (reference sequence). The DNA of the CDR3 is TGTGCCAGTAGTCAGGGACAGGGGGGGTTGAGCACTGAAGCTTTCTTT. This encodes CASSQGQGGLSTEAFF.

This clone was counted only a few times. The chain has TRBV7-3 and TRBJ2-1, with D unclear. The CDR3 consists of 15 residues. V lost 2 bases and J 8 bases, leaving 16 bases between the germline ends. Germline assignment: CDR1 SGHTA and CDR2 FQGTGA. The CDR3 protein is CASSLGSSIKDEQFF. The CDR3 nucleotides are TGTGCCAGCAGCTTAGGTAGCTCAATTAAGGATGAGCAGTTCTTC.

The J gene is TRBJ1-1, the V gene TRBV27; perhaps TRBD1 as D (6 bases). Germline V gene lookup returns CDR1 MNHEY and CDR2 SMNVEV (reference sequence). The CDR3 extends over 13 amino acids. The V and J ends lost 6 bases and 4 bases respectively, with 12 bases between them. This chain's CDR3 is CASSPVRGTEAFF. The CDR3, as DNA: TGTGCCAGCAGCCCAGTCAGGGGCACTGAAGCTTTCTTT.

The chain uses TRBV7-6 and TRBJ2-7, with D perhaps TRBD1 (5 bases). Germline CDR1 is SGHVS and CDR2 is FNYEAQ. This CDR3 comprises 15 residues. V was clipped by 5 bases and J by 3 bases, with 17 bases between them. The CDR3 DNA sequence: TGTGCCAGCAGCAACTCTTCGCGCAGGGACTACGAGCAGTACTTC. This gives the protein CASSNSSRRDYEQYF.